These 28 T cell receptor beta chains share one sample of origin, sequenced in a study of blood T cell repertoires in COVID-19. Sequenced by immunoSEQ multiplex PCR; TCRdb stores in-frame clones only, minus some. The sample has around 98,000 clones; around 82% are singletons. Sequencing was carried out using peripheral blood. These TCRs come from a man in his sixties or seventies with active or convalescent COVID-19.

The rearrangement links TRBV6-5 to TRBJ1-2; D is ambiguous. This CDR3 spans 15 amino acids. Trimming took 4 bases from V and 8 from J, leaving 20 bases between them. Germline CDR1 and CDR2: MNHEY and SVGAGI. The CDR3, as DNA: TGTGCCAGCAGTTTCTCCGCGGCCCCCGTGGCGGGCTACACCTTC. It codes for CASSFSAAPVAGYTF.

The chain carries TRBV7-9 and TRBJ1-1, with TRBD1 identical over 11 bases. Germline CDR1 reads SEHNR; CDR2 reads FQNEAQ (reference sequence). V gave up 4 bases and J gave up 5 bases; unmatched junction bases: 0. This CDR3 has 13 residues. CDR3 loop: CASSWDRGTEAFF. The CDR3 nucleotides are TGTGCCAGCAGCTGGGACAGGGGGACTGAAGCTTTCTTT.

The chain recombines TRBV7-8 with TRBJ1-6; unclear D gene. The CDR3 contains 15 residues. Germline CDR1 and CDR2: SGHVS and FQNEAQ. V lost 5 bases and J lost 3, with 11 bases in between. CDR3 nucleotide sequence: TGTGCCAGCAGCGAAGTAGCAGTCTATAATTCACCCCTCCACTTT. This gives the protein CASSEVAVYNSPLHF.

This rearrangement joins TRBV19 to TRBJ2-1; 10 bases match TRBD1. After removal of 2 bases from V and 6 bases from J, the junction contained 4 bases not matched to a gene. CDR3 size: 15 residues. Germline assignment: CDR1 LNHDA and CDR2 SQIVND (reference sequence). The CDR3 DNA sequence: TGTGCCAGTAGTATATCCAGGACAGGGGGCAATGAGCAGTTCTTC. Encoded protein: CASSISRTGGNEQFF. Full variable domain (outside the CDR3, taken from reference TRBV19 and TRBJ2-1): DGGITQSPKYLFRKEGQNVTLSCEQNLNHDAMYWYRQDPGQGLRLIYYSQIVNDFQKGDIAEGYSVSREKKESFPLTVTSAQKNPTAFYLCASSISRTGGNEQFFGPGTRLTVL.

The V gene is TRBV7-8, the J gene TRBJ2-5; no clear D gene. CDR3 size: 14 residues. Trimming stripped 5 bases from V and 5 bases from J, with 15 bases between. Germline V gene lookup returns CDR1 SGHVS and CDR2 FQNEAQ. CDR3 bases: TGTGCCAGCAGCCCGAGGAACTTAAAGGAGACCCAGTACTTC. Translation: CASSPRNLKETQYF.

The V gene is TRBV4-1, the J gene TRBJ1-1; a weak D match, TRBD1 (5 bases). The CDR3 sequence is 15 residues long. V was trimmed by 0 bases and J by 0 bases, leaving 8 bases between them. Germline lookup yields CDR1 MGHRA and CDR2 YSYEKL. The CDR3 loop is CASSQEQALNTEAFF. The CDR3 bases are TGCGCCAGCAGCCAAGAACAGGCCTTGAACACTGAAGCTTTCTTT.

The chain carries TRBV5-4 and TRBJ2-5; D is unclear. Germline lookup yields CDR1 SGHNT and CDR2 YYREEE (reference sequence). V was shortened by 3 bases and J by 4 bases, with 13 bases between the two germline ends. The CDR3 totals 14 residues. CDR3 residues: CASSSSESRETQYF. The CDR3 nucleotides are TGTGCCAGCAGCTCCTCGGAGAGTCGAGAGACCCAGTACTTC.

The rearrangement links TRBV11-2 to TRBJ2-2; TRBD1 matches 7 bases. The CDR3 extends over 14 amino acids. CDR1 and CDR2 from the germline V gene are SGHAT and FQNNGV. V was clipped by 6 bases and J by 3 bases; unmatched bases: 4. Here the CDR3 reads CASRRQGYTGELFF. In nucleotides, the CDR3 is TGTGCCAGCAGACGACAGGGTTACACCGGGGAGCTGTTTTTT. Full variable domain (missing parts from reference TRBV11-2 and TRBJ2-2): EAGVAQSPRYKIIEKRQSVAFWCNPISGHATLYWYQQILGQGPKLLIQFQNNGVVDDSQLPKDRFSAERLKGVDSTLKIQPAKLEDSAVYLCASRRQGYTGELFFGEGSRLTVL.

The rearrangement links TRBV20-1 to TRBJ1-6; 9 positions match TRBD1. After removal of 3 bases from V and 0 bases from J, the junction contained 15 bases not matched to a gene. The CDR3 extends over 20 amino acids. In germline, CDR1 is DFQATT, CDR2 SNEGSKA (reference sequence). The CDR3 loop is CSASRAGQGIISSYNSPLHF. CDR3 sequence (DNA): TGCAGTGCTAGTCGGGCGGGACAGGGCATCATCAGCTCCTATAATTCACCCCTCCACTTT.

The V and J genes are TRBV6-2 or TRBV6-3 and TRBJ1-1; perhaps TRBD1 as D (6 bases). Between the trimmed V and J ends, which lost 5 bases and 8 bases, there was a span of 15 bases. The CDR3 has 13 amino acids. Germline CDR1 and CDR2: MNHEY and SVGEGT. The CDR3 loop reads CASSNTGPREAFF. CDR3 coding DNA: TGTGCCAGCAGTAACACAGGGCCCCGGGAAGCTTTCTTT.

This clone came up once. The chain is built from TRBV30 and TRBJ2-3; D unresolved. Trimming pared 3 bases from V and 8 bases from J, leaving 15 bases between. This CDR3 is built from 13 residues. Germline V lookup: CDR1 GTSNPN, CDR2 SVGIG (reference sequence). CDR3 protein: CAWRQAFSSTQYF. In nucleotides, the CDR3 is TGTGCCTGGAGGCAGGCGTTCTCTTCTACGCAGTATTTT.

The CDR3: CASSSGQGRGQPQHF. The CDR3 DNA is TGCGCCAGCAGCTCCGGACAGGGACGGGGTCAGCCCCAGCATTTT. The chain carries TRBV5-1 and TRBJ1-5; TRBD1 matches at 8 bases. The CDR3 loop spans 15 amino acids. Per germline, CDR1 SGHRS and CDR2 YFSETQ. The junction had 8 bases not matched to a gene; V was cut back by 3 bases and J by 6 bases.

V gene TRBV6-5 combines with J gene TRBJ1-5; D uncertain. V lost 6 bases, J lost 4 bases, and 7 bases lay in between. The germline gives CDR1 MNHEY, CDR2 SVGAGI. The CDR3 covers 12 residues. CDR3 in DNA: TGTGCCAGCAGAGCCGGGAATCAGCCCCAGCATTTT. Translating it yields CASRAGNQPQHF.

The rearrangement joins TRBV7-8 to TRBJ2-2; unclear D gene. CDR1 and CDR2 (germline): SGHVS, FQNEAQ. The germline V and J ends were trimmed by 5 bases and 6 bases, with 7 bases remaining between them. There are 12 residues in the CDR3. CDR3 amino acids: CASSRSSGELFF. The DNA for the CDR3 is TGTGCCAGCAGCAGAAGCTCCGGGGAGCTGTTTTTT.

The gene calls are TRBV12-3 or TRBV12-4 and TRBJ2-1; 7 nucleotides line up with TRBD2. J gave up 10 bases and V 5 bases, and 5 bases lay outside the gene matches. There are 12 residues in the CDR3. The CDR3 reads CASSERGWEQFF. CDR3 coding DNA: TGTGCCAGCAGTGAGCGGGGATGGGAGCAGTTCTTC.

This chain connects TRBV6-6 to TRBJ2-2; 8 nucleotides line up with TRBD2. The V gene's germline CDR1 is MNHNY and CDR2 SVGAGI (reference sequence). The CDR3 totals 16 residues. J was trimmed by 5 bases and V by 7 bases; bases with no gene match: 12. CDR3 sequence (DNA): TGTGCCAGCACGCCGAGGGTAGCGGGGTCAACCGGGGAGCTGTTTTTT. It encodes CASTPRVAGSTGELFF.

This chain joins TRBV5-1 and TRBJ2-2; 8 bases map to TRBD1. Trimming removed 0 bases from V and 1 base from J; junction bases left unmatched: 2. CDR1 SGHRS and CDR2 YFSETQ come from the germline V gene. The CDR3 runs 16 residues. The CDR3 sequence is CASSLAGTGNTGELFF. CDR3 nucleotide sequence: TGCGCCAGCAGCTTGGCCGGGACAGGGAACACCGGGGAGCTGTTTTTT.

This chain uses TRBV19 with TRBJ1-2, with TRBD1 identical over 9 bases. This CDR3 has 14 residues. The trim removed 4 bases at V and 5 bases at J, leaving 5 bases unmatched. CDR1 is LNHDA, CDR2 SQIVND, per germline (reference sequence). The CDR3 coding sequence is TGTGCCAGTAGTACCCTCGGACAGGGGTATGGCTACACCTTC. This gives the protein CASSTLGQGYGYTF.

The V gene is TRBV29-1, the J gene TRBJ2-3; the D gene is possibly TRBD2 (5 bases). CDR3 size: 14 residues. Trimming removed 8 bases from V and 5 bases from J, with 20 bases in between. Germline V gene data show CDR1 as SQVTM and CDR2 as ANQGSEA. This CDR3 reads CSLNKVVRGDTQYF. The CDR3 DNA follows: TGCAGCCTAAACAAGGTGGTCCGGGGAGATACGCAGTATTTT.

The chain's CDR3 is CASSLGGQGLNTEAFF. CDR3 DNA sequence: TGCGCCAGCAGCTTGGGGGGACAGGGCCTGAACACTGAAGCTTTCTTT. The gene calls are TRBV5-1 and TRBJ1-1; 9 bases are shared with TRBD1. The CDR3 spans 16 residues. The V and J ends lost 0 bases and 0 bases, in that order; junction bases with no gene match: 3. The germline V gene has CDR1 SGHRS and CDR2 YFSETQ.

The chain combines TRBV24-1 with TRBJ2-3, with TRBD1 as a possible D gene (6 bases). Looked up from germline, CDR1 is KGHDR and CDR2 is SFDVKD. V gave up 1 base and J gave up 1 base, with 11 bases separating them. The CDR3 sequence is 16 residues long. The CDR3 region has the DNA TGTGCCACCAGTGATTTCGGCCGGACAGGCACAGATACGCAGTATTTT. Its protein is CATSDFGRTGTDTQYF.

This sequence joins TRBV5-1 and TRBJ1-2; 9 positions match TRBD1. This CDR3 spans 14 amino acids. The junction had 5 bases not matched to a gene; V was cut back by 4 bases and J by 4 bases. CDR1 is SGHRS, CDR2 YFSETQ, per germline. CDR3 DNA sequence: TGCGCCAGCAGCGGAAAGACAGGGGGCTATGGCTACACCTTC. It specifies CASSGKTGGYGYTF.

This clone was counted once. V is TRBV30 and J is TRBJ1-2; D unresolved. Germline CDR1 reads GTSNPN; CDR2 reads SVGIG (reference sequence). The germline V and J ends were trimmed by 5 bases and 7 bases, with 23 bases remaining between them. The CDR3 extends over 15 amino acids. CDR3 sequence: CAWADDRRRVVGYTF. CDR3 coding DNA: TGTGCCTGGGCAGATGACCGGCGTCGGGTGGTTGGCTACACCTTC.

This chain connects TRBV10-3 to TRBJ2-2; 9 bases match TRBD2. The germline V gene encodes CDR1 ENHRY and CDR2 SYGVKD. The junction had 9 bases not matched to a gene; V was cut back by 10 bases and J by 6 bases. The CDR3 spans 14 residues. CDR3 sequence: CASAGGSGAGELFF. DNA of the CDR3: TGTGCCAGCGCGGGGGGGAGCGGTGCCGGGGAGCTGTTTTTT.

This clone was recorded only once. This chain joins TRBV6-5 and TRBJ2-3; a possible D gene is TRBD2 (5 bases). Trimming stripped 5 bases from V and 1 base from J, with 10 bases between. Germline lookup yields CDR1 MNHEY and CDR2 SVGAGI. The CDR3 is 14 residues long. The CDR3, as DNA: TGTGCCAGCAGTATAGCGCGGGGCACAGATACGCAGTATTTT. This gives the protein CASSIARGTDTQYF.

The V call is TRBV27, the J call TRBJ1-6; TRBD1 matches at 8 bases. This CDR3 is built from 14 residues. The V gene end was trimmed by 6 bases and the J gene end by 5 bases; junction bases not matched to a gene: 3. Germline loops: CDR1 MNHEY, CDR2 SMNVEV (reference sequence). CDR3 in amino acids: CASRWTGNNSPLHF. The CDR3 nucleotides are TGTGCCAGCAGATGGACAGGGAATAATTCACCCCTCCACTTT.

The chain has TRBV12-3 or TRBV12-4 and TRBJ1-2, with TRBD1 identical over 7 bases. The junction had 7 bases not matched to a gene; V was cut back by 10 bases and J by 2 bases. The CDR3 spans 13 residues. The CDR3 nucleotides are TGTGCCACCCGCTACAGGGGAAACTATGGCTACACCTTC. Translation: CATRYRGNYGYTF.

The chain employs TRBV7-2 and TRBJ2-4; possible D gene TRBD1, 6 bases. Trimming took off 1 base at V and 0 bases at J, with 7 bases between the two ends. Germline assignment: CDR1 SGHTA and CDR2 FQGNSA. The CDR3 sequence is 15 residues long. The CDR3 sequence: CASSLGGLAKNIQYF. CDR3 DNA: TGTGCCAGCAGCTTAGGGGGGCTAGCCAAAAACATTCAGTACTTC.